These 14 T cell receptor beta chains share one sample of origin, sequenced in a study of OX40 agonist ivuxolimab in advanced cancers. Measured with immunoSEQ multiplex PCR; TCRdb has only the in-frame clones, and not every one. The sample lists about 35,000 clones, about 81% occurring once. Here the sequenced sample was CD4+ or CD8+ T cells sorted from blood, taken in a trial of the OX40 agonist ivuxolimab. These TCRs come from an adult with an advanced solid tumor such as melanoma, head and neck, liver or kidney cancer.

The chain has TRBV5-4 and TRBJ2-1; TRBD2 agrees at 9 bases. CDR3 length: 16 residues. The junction had 4 bases not matched to a gene; V was cut back by 3 bases and J by 0 bases. CDR1 and CDR2 (germline): SGHNT, YYREEE (reference sequence). The CDR3 sequence is CASSYLSGSSYNEQFF. The CDR3 DNA reads as TGTGCCAGCAGCTACCTTAGCGGGAGCTCCTACAATGAGCAGTTCTTC. Using reference TRBV5-4 and TRBJ2-1 for the parts outside the CDR3, the full variable domain is ETGVTQSPTHLIKTRGQQVTLRCSSQSGHNTVSWYQQALGQGPQFIFQYYREEENGRGNFPPRFSGLQFPNYSSELNVNALELDDSALYLCASSYLSGSSYNEQFFGPGTRLTVL.

The rearrangement joins TRBV7-8 to TRBJ2-1, with 11 nucleotides matching TRBD2. The CDR3 extends over 16 amino acids. Trimming at V came to 4 bases and at J to 4 bases, leaving 6 bases not matched to a gene. Germline V CDR1 and CDR2: SGHVS, FQNEAQ. CDR3 in amino acids: CASSYRLAGLYNEQFF. CDR3 coding DNA: TGTGCCAGCAGCTACCGACTAGCGGGGCTTTACAATGAGCAGTTCTTC.

This clone was picked up one time. The V gene is TRBV21-1, the J gene TRBJ2-1; the table's D call, TRBD2, was not checked against the DNA. TRBV21-1 is flagged as a pseudogene. This CDR3 has 23 amino acids. CDR3 amino acids: CARGQGGGTSDNPRASSYNEQFF. The CDR3 DNA reads as TGTGCCCGCGGACAGGGCGGTGGGACTAGCGACAATCCAAGGGCTAGCTCCTACAATGAGCAGTTCTTC.

Only a few counts were recorded for this clone. Other DNA sequences in the same sample also yield this CDR3. The chain recombines TRBV5-8 with TRBJ1-5; D unclear. In germline, CDR1 is SGHTS, CDR2 YDEGEE. The V end lost 4 bases, the J end lost 5 bases, and 10 bases lay between the germline ends. The CDR3 runs to 13 residues. The CDR3 spells CASSREWDQPQHF. CDR3 DNA sequence: TGTGCCAGCAGCCGAGAATGGGATCAGCCCCAGCATTTT.

This chain uses TRBV19 with TRBJ2-3, with a possible D match to TRBD2 (6 bases). CDR1 LNHDA and CDR2 SQIVND come from the germline V gene (reference sequence). This CDR3 contains 12 residues. V was pared by 4 bases and J by 5 bases, with 7 bases between. CDR3 DNA sequence: TGTGCCAGTAGTAGGAGGGGAGATACGCAGTATTTT. Its protein product is CASSRRGDTQYF.

This clone was found once. The CDR3 sequence is CASSRSAAGGYEQYF. CDR3 DNA sequence: TGTGCCAGCTCACGCTCGGCGGCAGGGGGCTACGAGCAGTACTTC. This chain links TRBV18 with TRBJ2-7; TRBD1 matches 7 bases. This CDR3 region has 15 residues. Germline V gene data show CDR1 as KGHSH and CDR2 as LQKENI. J gave up 3 bases and V 4 bases, and 9 bases lay outside the gene matches.

This clone was seen more than once but under ten times. This chain connects TRBV7-9 to TRBJ1-3; D might be TRBD1 (5 bases). CDR1 and CDR2 from the germline V gene are SEHNR and FQNEAQ (reference sequence). The CDR3 is 14 amino acids. The V end lost 10 bases, the J end lost 2 bases, and 15 bases lay between the germline ends. CDR3 nucleotide sequence: TGTGCCACCAGGGAGGTAGAGGCTGGAAACACCATATATTTT. This sequence encodes CATREVEAGNTIYF.

J is TRBJ2-1 and V is TRBV4-1, with D perhaps matching TRBD2 (5 bases). Germline V CDR1 and CDR2: MGHRA, YSYEKL. The CDR3 spans 15 residues. V lost 3 bases and J lost 7, with 16 bases in between. The CDR3 DNA sequence: TGCGCCAGCAGCCAGGGCAGGATACCGGGGAATGAGCAGTTCTTC. Translation gives CASSQGRIPGNEQFF.

The chain has TRBV5-1 and TRBJ2-4, with D possibly being TRBD2 (5 bases). This CDR3 has 14 residues. Trimming pared 8 bases from V and 9 bases from J, leaving 21 bases between. Germline CDR1 is SGHRS and CDR2 is YFSETQ. CDR3 nucleotide sequence: TGCGCCAGGTGGGAACGGCCAATCGAGGGCATTCAGTACTTC. Translating gives CARWERPIEGIQYF.

The V and J genes are TRBV9 and TRBJ2-7; D might be TRBD1 (6 bases). The CDR3 has 15 residues. From germline, CDR1 is SGDLS and CDR2 YYNGEE. Trimming shortened V by 0 bases and J by 1 base, and 11 bases separated the two germline ends. Here the CDR3 DNA reads TGTGCCAGCAGCGTAGCGGGCAGGGGATCCTACGAGCAGTACTTC. It codes for CASSVAGRGSYEQYF.

V gene TRBV10-1 combines with J gene TRBJ2-7; perhaps TRBD2 as D (6 bases). Trimming stripped 3 bases from V and 5 bases from J, with 23 bases between. The V gene's germline CDR1 is WNHNN and CDR2 SYGVQD (reference sequence). The CDR3 spans 17 residues. The CDR3 sequence: CASSEVRRAGFVNEQYF. CDR3 DNA sequence: TGCGCCAGCAGTGAAGTTCGGAGGGCTGGATTCGTCAACGAGCAGTACTTC.

The gene calls are TRBV10-2 and TRBJ2-1, with D uncertain. Deletions cut 5 bases from V and 8 bases from J, with 10 bases between. The CDR3 covers 12 residues. Germline CDR1 is WSHSY and CDR2 is SAAADI. The CDR3 DNA sequence: TGCGCCAGCAGTCCCCTCTGGGATGAGCAGTTCTTC. It translates to CASSPLWDEQFF.

This chain links TRBV6-5 with TRBJ2-7; 8 nucleotides match TRBD2. The CDR3 has 12 residues. V lost 6 bases to trimming and J lost 6 bases; unmatched junction nucleotides: 4. Germline V gene data show CDR1 as MNHEY and CDR2 as SVGAGI. The CDR3 DNA sequence: TGTGCCAGCAGCACGGGGGGGTTCGAGCAGTACTTC. This sequence encodes CASSTGGFEQYF.

Concerning this clone: Different DNA sequences within this sample yield the same CDR3. This chain connects TRBV29-1 to TRBJ2-7; 8 bases match TRBD1. CDR3 length: 13 residues. With V trimmed by 4 bases and J by 4 bases, 6 bases remained unmatched. Germline CDR1 is SQVTM and CDR2 is ANQGSEA. The CDR3: CSVAGTGEYEQYF. DNA for the CDR3: TGCAGCGTTGCAGGGACAGGAGAGTACGAGCAGTACTTC.